Listed below are T cell receptor beta chains from one sample, sequenced in a study of post-analysis software for immune sequencing data. TCRdb ran MiXCR on the PCR reads and lists one entry per CDR3 protein. Among more than 500,000 distinct CDR3 sequences listed, about a third were seen once. Specimen: blood. The receptors here all came from a girl aged 2-17 years with multiple sclerosis. Each CDR3 is given with its conserved first and last residue. A D gene is named only where the DNA matches it firmly. Size is omitted from some rows. Given values are once, few, many or a class for expanded clones.

V	D	size	J	DNA	CDR3
TRBV7-3	TRBD1	few	TRBJ2-3	TGTGCCAGCAGCTTAATCCAGGGGGCTGTCGATACGCAGTATTTT	CASSLIQGAVDTQYF
TRBV7-7	-	-	TRBJ2-2	TGTGCTAGCAGCTCTACCTCTGGGGAGCTGTTTTTT	CASSSTSGELFF
TRBV29-1	-	-	TRBJ1-1	TGCAGCGTCAAGGGGAAGAACACTGAAGCTTTCTTT	CSVKGKNTEAFF
TRBV5-5	-	-	TRBJ2-5	TGTGCCAGCAGCTTCCGGACAGCTACCCAAGAGACCCAGTACTTC	CASSFRTATQETQYF
TRBV6-7	-	-	TRBJ2-5	TGTGCCAGCAGTTACCCCCGGGACCGCCAAGAGACCCAGTACTTC	CASSYPRDRQETQYF
TRBV10-3	TRBD1	few	TRBJ2-5	TGTGCCATCAGTTACAGGGGCCAAGAGACCCAGTACTTC	CAISYRGQETQYF
TRBV4-2	-	-	TRBJ1-1	TGTGCCAGCAGTGTTTCCAGTTCCATGAACACTGAAGCTTTCTTT	CASSVSSSMNTEAFF
TRBV12-3/TRBV12-4	TRBD1	-	TRBJ1-2	TGTGCCAGCAGGGACCGGGACAGGGGAGGGGATGGCTACACCTTC	CASRDRDRGGDGYTF
TRBV15	-	few	TRBJ2-7	TGTGCCACCAGCCCCTCGGGCGTTTACGAGCAGTACTTC	CATSPSGVYEQYF
TRBV20-1	TRBD1	-	TRBJ1-6	TGCAGTGCTCGTCGACAGGGCCTGTATAATTCACCCCTCCACTTT	CSARRQGLYNSPLHF
TRBV12-3/TRBV12-4	TRBD1	-	TRBJ2-3	TGTGCCAGCAGTTCGACCGGGACAGGGGCAAGGGATACGCAGTATTTT	CASSSTGTGARDTQYF
TRBV2	TRBD2	-	TRBJ2-3	TGTGCCAGCAGTGAACTAATTAGACTAGCGGTGACAGATACGCAGTATTTT	CASSELIRLAVTDTQYF
TRBV5-1	TRBD2	-	TRBJ2-1	TGCGCCAGCAGGACTAGCGGGGGGGTGATCGCTAATGAGCAGTTCTTC	CASRTSGGVIANEQFF
TRBV12-3/TRBV12-4	-	few	TRBJ1-5	TGTGCCAGCAGTACCGGACAGTCGAGCAATCAGCCCCAGCATTTT	CASSTGQSSNQPQHF
TRBV7-9	-	few	TRBJ2-7	TGTGCCAGCAGCTTAGGTCCCCGTTCCCACGAGCAGTACTTC	CASSLGPRSHEQYF
TRBV6-5	TRBD1	many	TRBJ2-7	TGTGCCAGCAGGGAAGACAGGGGCCACGAGCAGTACTTC	CASREDRGHEQYF
TRBV7-3	TRBD1	-	TRBJ2-3	TGTGCCAGCAGCGAACGCACAGGGGCTGATACGCGGTATTTT	CASSERTGADTRYF
TRBV5-6	-	-	TRBJ2-5	TGTGCCAGCAGCTTGGAAGGGCCTCGGCAGACCCAGTACTTC	CASSLEGPRQTQYF
TRBV15	-	-	TRBJ2-1	TGTGCCACCAGCAGAGTTCGACTAAGCAACAATGAGCAGTTCTTC	CATSRVRLSNNEQFF
TRBV20-1	-	-	TRBJ1-1	TGCAGTGCTGCCCAGGGAGGGACTGAAGCTTTCTTT	CSAAQGGTEAFF
TRBV20-1	-	few	TRBJ2-7	TGCAGTGCTAGATCCTCGCGGGGTTTCGTCGAGCAGTACTTC	CSARSSRGFVEQYF
TRBV24-1	-	-	TRBJ2-1	TGTGCCACCAGTGATCTCCTCAATGAGCAGTTCTTC	CATSDLLNEQFF
TRBV4-1	-	-	TRBJ1-5	TGCGCTTCAGGGGCGATCAATCGGCCCCAGCATTTT	CASGAINRPQHF
TRBV15	TRBD2	-	TRBJ2-1	TGTGCCACCAGCAGAGTCGAGCGGGGCTCCTACAATGAGCAGTTCTTC	CATSRVERGSYNEQFF
TRBV11-2	-	-	TRBJ2-7	TGTGCCAGCAGCCCCCTTCCAGAGGCCTACGAGCAGTACTTC	CASSPLPEAYEQYF
TRBV5-5	-	few	TRBJ1-5	TGTGCCAGCAGCTTTTCATCCGAGGGTCAGCCCCAGCATTTT	CASSFSSEGQPQHF
TRBV28	TRBD2	-	TRBJ2-5	TGTGCCAGCAGCGGCGGGGGGGGGATGGAGACCCAGTACTTC	CASSGGGGMETQYF
TRBV12-3/TRBV12-4	-	-	TRBJ1-1	TGTGCCAGCACCCCGGACATGTACACTGAAGCTTTCTTT	CASTPDMYTEAFF
TRBV5-6	-	-	TRBJ2-1	TGTGCCAGCAGCTTTATGCAGAGTTACAATGAGCAGTTCTTC	CASSFMQSYNEQFF
TRBV12-3/TRBV12-4	-	-	TRBJ2-1	TGTGCCAGCAGTAAGGACCCCTCCTACAATGAGCAGTTCTTC	CASSKDPSYNEQFF
TRBV29-1	-	many	TRBJ2-6	TGCAGCGTTGAGGGGGACACCGTCCTGACTTTC	CSVEGDTVLTF
TRBV7-2	-	few	TRBJ1-2	TGTGCCAGCAGCTGGAGGCACAGGGCGGGCTACACCTTC	CASSWRHRAGYTF
TRBV5-1	TRBD1	few	TRBJ2-5	TGCGCCAGCAGGCGACTGGGACAGGAGGGGGAGACCCAGTACTTC	CASRRLGQEGETQYF
TRBV20-1	-	-	TRBJ2-7	TGCAGTGCTAGAAGGGGGGGCCCTGTTGACGAGCAGTACTTC	CSARRGGPVDEQYF
TRBV20-1	TRBD1	few	TRBJ1-1	TGCAGTGCCCCGACAGGGTACAACATGAACACTGAAGCTTTCTTT	CSAPTGYNMNTEAFF
TRBV29-1	-	-	TRBJ2-3	TGCAGCGTTGCCCCACCCTTGGATACGCAGTATTTT	CSVAPPLDTQYF
TRBV7-6	TRBD2	few	TRBJ2-1	TGTGCCAGCAGCTTAATCGGCGGGGGGCTGGCGGATGAGCAGTTCTTC	CASSLIGGGLADEQFF
TRBV14	-	-	TRBJ2-1	TGTGCCAGCAGCCTCTTCTACAGATACAATGAGCAGTTCTTC	CASSLFYRYNEQFF
TRBV4-1	-	-	TRBJ2-5	TGCGCCAGCAGCCAAGCTCCGTTAACAGAGACCCAGTACTTC	CASSQAPLTETQYF
TRBV20-1	TRBD2	few	TRBJ2-7	TGCAGTGCTAGACAGCCTCGGGGGGTCTACGAGCAGTACTTC	CSARQPRGVYEQYF
TRBV28	TRBD1	-	TRBJ1-5	TGTGCCAGTAATACAGGGGGAAATAGCAATCAGCCCCAGCATTTT	CASNTGGNSNQPQHF
TRBV5-1	TRBD2	-	TRBJ2-3	TGCGCCAGCAGCCTAGGACTAGCGGGGGAGGATACGCAGTATTTT	CASSLGLAGEDTQYF
TRBV20-1	-	-	TRBJ2-3	TGCGGTGCAGGACTACCCGCGGGGACAGATACGCAGTATTTT	CGAGLPAGTDTQYF
TRBV12-3/TRBV12-4	-	-	TRBJ2-3	TGTGCCAGCAGTTTAAACGGGGATGGCACAGATACGCAGTATTTT	CASSLNGDGTDTQYF
TRBV5-1	-	once	TRBJ2-3	TGCGCCAGCAGCTTGGGTCAGATAGATACGCAGTATTTT	CASSLGQIDTQYF
TRBV24-1	-	-	TRBJ2-7	TGTGCCACCAGTGATTTACAGGGCTACGAGCAGTACTTC	CATSDLQGYEQYF